This T cell receptor (beta chain) derives from a study of T-cell memory formation after mild COVID-19. The ends were cut back, 2 bases at V and 2 bases at J, with 10 bases in the middle. In germline, CDR1 is ENHRY, CDR2 SYGVKD. The CDR3 loop spans 15 amino acids. This clonotype came up a few times. TCRdb re-analysed the 5' RACE reads in MiXCR, keeping a single row per CDR3 protein. The sample has about 340,000 distinct CDR3 sequences, 10% to 15% seen once. The V call is TRBV10-3, the J call TRBJ1-5; D unresolved. This TCR was recovered from a man aged 18 to 30 who had mild COVID-19 (a few samples of this study predate the infection). Cell type and time point are not known. The specimen sequenced was PBMCs or a T cell subset sorted from them (not recorded which). The chain's CDR3 is CAISEAGFGNQPQHF. The CDR3, as DNA: TGTGCCATCAGTGAGGCGGGCTTTGGCAATCAGCCCCAGCATTTT.